Each of the 31 T cell receptor beta chains below was sequenced from the same sample in a study of shared clonotypes between healthy human individuals. Some clones are missing from TCRdb's copy, which holds only in-frame ones; the method was immunoSEQ multiplex PCR. Found here are under 1,900,000 clones, 98% to 99% of them singletons; the top ten hold around 0.33%. Sequencing input: naive CD4+ T cells sorted from blood. Subset specified: CD45RA+ positively selected. The receptors were sampled from a man aged 25-45 years in good health.

The rearrangement links TRBV2 to TRBJ2-7; possibly TRBD2 for D (5 bases). The CDR3 sequence is 16 residues long. The V end was cut by 1 base, the J end by 2 bases, with 15 bases between. CDR1 is SNHLY, CDR2 FYNNEI, per germline. The CDR3 DNA is TGTGCCAGCAGTGAAGATCGAGGCCTAGCCACCTACGAGCAGTACTTC. It encodes CASSEDRGLATYEQYF.

V and J are TRBV28 and TRBJ1-2; TRBD1 is a possible D gene (5 bases). The CDR3 runs 14 residues. The germline V gene encodes CDR1 MDHEN and CDR2 SYDVKM. The V end was cut by 10 bases, the J end by 2 bases, with 17 bases between. CDR3 residues: CAKNKGTPNYGYTF. The CDR3 DNA follows: TGTGCCAAGAATAAGGGGACTCCAAACTATGGCTACACCTTC.

The chain carries TRBV5-6 and TRBJ2-7; D unclear. CDR1 SGHDT and CDR2 YYEEEE come from the germline V gene. The CDR3 is made up of 11 amino acids. Trimming removed 5 bases from V and 5 bases from J, with 8 bases in between. The CDR3, as DNA: TGTGCCAGCAGTAGTACAGACGAGCAGTACTTC. It specifies CASSSTDEQYF.

The rearrangement joins TRBV5-1 to TRBJ2-3, with D hard to call. The germline V gene has CDR1 SGHRS and CDR2 YFSETQ. The V end lost 1 base, the J end lost 1 base, and 7 bases lay between the germline ends. The CDR3 is made up of 14 amino acids. The CDR3 region has the DNA TGCGCCAGCAGCTTGTTTTTAGGCACAGATACGCAGTATTTT. Amino acids: CASSLFLGTDTQYF.

In regard to this clone: Other DNA sequences of this sample code for an identical CDR3. The chain is built from TRBV18 and TRBJ1-5; D is undetermined. Germline lookup yields CDR1 KGHSH and CDR2 LQKENI. V shed 2 bases and J shed 0 bases, with 2 bases lying between them. The CDR3 contains 13 residues. Here the CDR3 reads CASSPNSNQPQHF. In DNA form, the CDR3 reads TGTGCCAGCTCACCAAATAGCAATCAGCCCCAGCATTTT.

The chain is built from TRBV29-1 and TRBJ1-1, with 8 bases lining up with TRBD1. The germline CDR1 and CDR2 sequences are SQVTM and ANQGSEA. Trimming took 4 bases from V and 1 from J; bases not matched to a gene: 8. There are 15 residues in the CDR3. CDR3 coding DNA: TGCAGCGTTGGGAGGAGGGACAGGCCGAACACTGAAGCTTTCTTT. Translation: CSVGRRDRPNTEAFF.

The rearrangement links TRBV12-1 to TRBJ2-7. TRBV12-1 constitutes a pseudogene. The CDR3 is 12 residues long. For the CDR3, the DNA is TGTGCCAGCAGCCCACCCTCCTACGAGCAGTACTTC. This sequence encodes CASSPPSYEQYF.

The chain is built from TRBV28 and TRBJ1-5; TRBD1 aligns across 10 bases. V shed 7 bases and J 3 bases; nucleotides not matched to a gene: 9. This CDR3 contains 16 residues. CDR1 MDHEN and CDR2 SYDVKM come from the germline V gene. This CDR3 is CASIVATGGVNQPQHF. The CDR3 DNA follows: TGTGCCAGCATCGTTGCGACAGGGGGCGTCAATCAGCCCCAGCATTTT.

This clone has just one count. CDR3 coding DNA: TGTGCCAGCAGCAGGAACGCAGGGAGCGGAGAAAAACTGTTTTTT. Translated, it gives CASSRNAGSGEKLFF. This rearrangement joins TRBV21-1 to TRBJ1-4. TRBV21-1 is designated a pseudogene. The CDR3 sequence is 15 residues long.

The chain links TRBV14 to TRBJ2-3, with 8 bases matching TRBD2. The V gene's germline CDR1 is SGHDN and CDR2 FVKESK. V was clipped by 2 bases and J by 2 bases; unmatched bases: 3. This CDR3 has 15 residues. The CDR3 DNA reads TGTGCCAGCAGCCAATGGCGGGGGGACACAGATACGCAGTATTTT. This translates into CASSQWRGDTDTQYF.

The genes are TRBV10-3 and TRBJ2-1; 7 positions match TRBD2. V dropped 6 bases and J dropped 6; count of bases not matched to a gene: 17. From germline, CDR1 is ENHRY and CDR2 SYGVKD. This CDR3 has 17 residues. CDR3 DNA: TGTGCCATCAGCCCTCCTCTTGGCCTAGCGGCGCCCAATGAGCAGTTCTTC. It codes for CAISPPLGLAAPNEQFF.

The rearrangement uses TRBV28 and TRBJ1-2; D possibly corresponds to TRBD1 (5 bases). This CDR3 spans 16 amino acids. V shed 7 bases and J shed 2 bases, with 20 bases lying between them. The germline gives CDR1 MDHEN, CDR2 SYDVKM. CDR3: CASTLGGAGPNYGYTF. CDR3 DNA: TGTGCCAGCACCCTCGGAGGGGCCGGGCCCAACTATGGCTACACCTTC.

The genes are TRBV9 and TRBJ2-7, with 9 bases lining up with TRBD2. This CDR3 has 15 amino acids. CDR1 is SGDLS and CDR2 is YYNGEE in the germline V gene. With 5 bases clipped from V and 7 bases from J, the junction kept 13 bases outside the gene matches. The CDR3 is CASSRDSGGEGEQYF. The CDR3 DNA sequence: TGTGCCAGCAGTAGGGATAGCGGGGGAGAGGGAGAGCAGTACTTC.

Regarding this clone: The same CDR3 arises from other DNA sequences in this sample as well. The J gene is TRBJ2-7, the V gene TRBV18, with 7 bases fitting TRBD1. The V segment lost 4 bases and the J segment 2 bases; nucleotides outside the gene matches: 2. The CDR3 loop spans 13 amino acids. Per germline, CDR1 KGHSH and CDR2 LQKENI. The CDR3 DNA reads as TGTGCCAGCTCACAGGGACAGACCTACGAGCAGTACTTC. Amino acids: CASSQGQTYEQYF.

The chain combines TRBV27 with TRBJ2-7; D is perhaps TRBD1 or TRBD2 (5 bases each). V lost 2 bases and J 2 bases, leaving 13 bases between the germline ends. Germline CDR1 reads MNHEY; CDR2 reads SMNVEV (reference sequence). The CDR3 is made up of 15 amino acids. CDR3: CASSLRGARPYEQYF. The CDR3 DNA reads TGTGCCAGCAGTTTAAGGGGAGCGAGACCCTACGAGCAGTACTTC.

Comments on this clone: One end of the junction is discordant with germline, which a read error may explain. The V call is TRBV6-5, the J call TRBJ1-5; the D is unclear. In germline, CDR1 is MNHEY, CDR2 SVGAGI. The CDR3 is made up of 14 amino acids. CDR3 nucleotides: TGTGCCAGCAGATACTCTGGGGATAATCAGCCCCAGCATTTT. Protein: CASRYSGDNQPQHF.

J is TRBJ1-5 and V is TRBV28, with D perhaps matching TRBD1 (6 bases). CDR3 size: 16 residues. The germline CDR1 and CDR2 sequences are MDHEN and SYDVKM. Trimming cost V 10 bases and J 0 bases, with 19 bases left between them. This CDR3 is CANSPGHAGSNQPQHF. In nucleotides, the CDR3 is TGTGCCAATTCCCCGGGACACGCAGGTAGCAATCAGCCCCAGCATTTT.

The chain joins TRBV9 to TRBJ2-5, with 8 bases lining up with TRBD2. Germline V gene lookup returns CDR1 SGDLS and CDR2 YYNGEE. The CDR3 is 17 residues long. Trimming removed 4 bases from V and 4 bases from J; junction bases left unmatched: 15. The CDR3 loop is CASSITSGQSSGETQYF. CDR3 coding DNA: TGTGCCAGCAGCATCACTAGCGGCCAGAGTTCTGGAGAGACCCAGTACTTC.

This clone was seen once. The chain employs TRBV19 and TRBJ1-4, with D uncertain. The CDR3 spans 16 residues. Deletions cut 5 bases from V and 0 bases from J, with 13 bases between. The germline V gene encodes CDR1 LNHDA and CDR2 SQIVND (reference sequence). The CDR3 DNA reads TGTGCCAGTAGTGTATTCGCGACGGCAACTAATGAAAAACTGTTTTTT. Translating it yields CASSVFATATNEKLFF. The full variable domain, rest sourced from reference TRBV19 and TRBJ1-4, is DGGITQSPKYLFRKEGQNVTLSCEQNLNHDAMYWYRQDPGQGLRLIYYSQIVNDFQKGDIAEGYSVSREKKESFPLTVTSAQKNPTAFYLCASSVFATATNEKLFFGSGTQLSVL.

The gene calls are TRBV28 and TRBJ2-7, with 12 bases identical to TRBD1. The CDR3 extends over 15 amino acids. Germline values: CDR1 MDHEN, CDR2 SYDVKM. V trimming: 3 bases; J trimming: 3 bases; junction bases outside the gene matches: 3. The CDR3 loop reads CASSFGTGGYYEQYF. CDR3 bases: TGTGCCAGCAGTTTCGGGACAGGGGGCTACTACGAGCAGTACTTC.

The chain carries TRBV9 and TRBJ1-2; D unclear. Trimming shortened V by 0 bases and J by 6 bases, and 12 bases separated the two germline ends. CDR3 length equals 14 residues. Per germline, CDR1 SGDLS and CDR2 YYNGEE. The CDR3 coding sequence is TGTGCCAGCAGCGTAGGAACAAGCCGTAATGGCTACACCTTC. It codes for CASSVGTSRNGYTF.

The chain employs TRBV7-6 and TRBJ2-1; 7 bases are shared with TRBD2. CDR3 length equals 13 residues. CDR1 and CDR2 from the germline V gene are SGHVS and FNYEAQ. The V segment lost 3 bases and the J segment 7 bases; nucleotides outside the gene matches: 3. In DNA, the CDR3 is TGTGCCAGCAGCTTGAGGGAGGGTAATGAGCAGTTCTTC. Its protein is CASSLREGNEQFF.

The chain links TRBV5-6 to TRBJ1-2, with D possibly TRBD1 on 5 matching bases. The germline V gene encodes CDR1 SGHDT and CDR2 YYEEEE. There are 14 residues in the CDR3. V was trimmed by 2 bases and J by 4 bases, leaving 12 bases between them. CDR3 loop: CASSFIGVGYGYTF. DNA of the CDR3: TGTGCCAGCAGCTTTATAGGGGTCGGCTATGGCTACACCTTC.

V and J are TRBV5-1 and TRBJ2-3; D unresolved. The germline gives CDR1 SGHRS, CDR2 YFSETQ. The CDR3 has 16 residues. V was trimmed by 6 bases and J by 0 bases, leaving 17 bases between them. CDR3 amino acids: CASTLETLTSTDTQYF. DNA for the CDR3: TGCGCCAGCACCCTTGAGACCTTAACCAGCACAGATACGCAGTATTTT.

This clone was picked up one time. V usage is TRBV18 and J usage is TRBJ1-1; D gene ambiguous. Germline assignment: CDR1 KGHSH and CDR2 LQKENI. Trimming cost V 4 bases and J 1 base, with 22 bases left between them. The CDR3 consists of 18 residues. The CDR3 DNA reads TGTGCCAGCTCACTCCGGGCCGCGAACTTCGGGGAGAACACTGAAGCTTTCTTT. Translating gives CASSLRAANFGENTEAFF.

The CDR3 is CASRPSTGGEGDNEQFF. CDR3 DNA sequence: TGTGCCAGCAGACCCTCTACAGGGGGCGAAGGGGACAATGAGCAGTTCTTC. The V and J genes are TRBV6-4 and TRBJ2-1; 9 bases are shared with TRBD1. From germline, CDR1 is MRHNA and CDR2 SNTAGT. The CDR3 runs to 17 residues. V trimming: 6 bases; J trimming: 5 bases; junction bases outside the gene matches: 14.

The rearrangement links TRBV9 to TRBJ2-1; D is undetermined. There are 17 residues in the CDR3. The germline V gene has CDR1 SGDLS and CDR2 YYNGEE. The V end lost 4 bases, the J end lost 2 bases, and 19 bases lay between the germline ends. The CDR3 spells CASSPRVSVRTYNEQFF. The CDR3 bases are TGTGCCAGCAGCCCCCGAGTCTCAGTCCGCACCTACAATGAGCAGTTCTTC.

The gene calls are TRBV13 and TRBJ2-1; D not certain. The CDR3 length is 15 residues. Trimming took 1 base from V and 2 from J, leaving 9 bases between them. Germline assignment: CDR1 PRHDT and CDR2 FYEKMQ (reference sequence). The CDR3: CASSLVYKAYNEQFF. DNA of the CDR3: TGTGCCAGCAGCTTAGTCTACAAGGCCTACAATGAGCAGTTCTTC.

Here the CDR3 reads CSANRGNEQFF. CDR3 in DNA: TGCAGTGCCAACAGGGGCAATGAGCAGTTCTTC. The V and J genes are TRBV20-1 and TRBJ2-1, with 7 bases aligning to TRBD1. V dropped 6 bases and J dropped 6; count of bases not matched to a gene: 2. Per the germline V gene, CDR1 is DFQATT and CDR2 is SNEGSKA (reference sequence). This CDR3 is 11 amino acids long.

This clone was counted once. V usage is TRBV5-4 and J usage is TRBJ2-7; D possibly corresponds to TRBD2 (7 bases). Germline CDR1 and CDR2: SGHNT and YYREEE (reference sequence). With 6 bases removed from V and 0 bases from J, the gap between germline ends came to 16 bases. The CDR3 length is 15 residues. The CDR3: CASTPRGGSSYEQYF. The CDR3 DNA reads TGTGCCAGCACCCCAAGGGGGGGGAGCTCCTACGAGCAGTACTTC.

V is TRBV6-5 and J is TRBJ1-5; TRBD1 agrees at 8 bases. V gave up 2 bases and J gave up 6 bases; unmatched junction bases: 3. CDR3 length equals 14 residues. Germline assignment: CDR1 MNHEY and CDR2 SVGAGI. CDR3 coding DNA: TGTGCCAGCAGTTACGGACAGGGAGGTCAGCCCCAGCATTTT. This sequence encodes CASSYGQGGQPQHF.